The present T cell receptor beta chain was sequenced within a study of cytomegalovirus exposure and HLA in healthy donors. Researchers ran the PCR with 60 Vbeta and 13 Jbeta primers. TCRdb keeps only in-frame clones here, not all; method: immunoSEQ multiplex PCR. The profile shows around 180,000 clones, approximately 75% of them singletons. The CDR3 extends over 17 amino acids. Trimming removed 0 bases from V and 2 bases from J, with 12 bases in between. Germline CDR1 SGHNT, CDR2 YYREEE (reference sequence). The study sampled nominally healthy donors, though unrecorded immune exposures were likely. The TCR was taken from a girl aged 10 to 17 in good health and CMV-seronegative. The rearrangement uses TRBV5-4 and TRBJ2-6; possibly TRBD1 for D (6 bases). Sequencing input: PBMCs. This CDR3 reads CASSLGTADAGANVLTF. DNA of the CDR3: TGTGCCAGCAGCTTGGGGACAGCGGACGCTGGGGCCAACGTCCTGACTTTC.